This record concerns one T cell receptor (beta chain) sequence. Its specificity is not known. This entry comes from a study of T cells after yellow fever vaccination. Study in general: SMART-Seq v4 Ultra Low Input served to prepare low-cell-number fractions. Whole-study results and caveats: A limited proportion of clonotypes was detected within both the CD4 and CD8 compartments.

A single record per CDR3 protein comes from TCRdb applying MiXCR to the 5' RACE reads. The sample has about 340,000 distinct CDR3 sequences; about an eighth are singletons. The source material was CD4+ T cells sorted from PBMCs, sampled 15 days after the yellow fever booster vaccination. The TCR was taken from a man in his late teens or twenties who received the YFV17D yellow fever vaccine.

The DNA of the CDR3 is TGCGCCAGCAGCCCCTTTTGGTTCGCCAAAAATGAAGCTTTCTTT. Encoded protein: CASSPFWFAKNEAFF. The chain has TRBV4-1 and TRBJ1-1; D not certain. Trimming shortened V by 4 bases and J by 7 bases, and 19 bases separated the two germline ends. The CDR3 sequence is 15 residues long. Germline V CDR1 and CDR2: MGHRA, YSYEKL.